This TCR beta chain was found in a study of shared clonotypes between healthy human individuals. Study findings and constraints: With few donors, the genetic and exposure-history diversity represented was limited.

The V end lost 4 bases, the J end lost 3 bases, and 12 bases lay between the germline ends. The CDR3 extends over 14 amino acids. Germline assignment: CDR1 LNHDA and CDR2 SQIVND (reference sequence). Every subset's genomic DNA went evenly onto several immunoSEQ plates. Sequencing used immunoSEQ multiplex PCR; TCRdb keeps in-frame clones, though not all of them. Among about 500,000 clones, roughly four fifths were seen once, and the ten largest hold about 11%. Every donor, a Caucasian adult, lived in Nashville, Tennessee. Concerning this clone: Its antigen is unknown.

This sequence joins TRBV19 and TRBJ1-1; D unclear. The TCR sequence derives from a woman aged 40 to 49 in good health. Some clones in this sample may be carry-over from other donors' samples. The specimen was PBMCs. CDR3 amino acids: CASSRVPEDTEAFF. The CDR3 DNA reads TGTGCCAGTAGTAGGGTCCCGGAGGACACTGAAGCTTTCTTT.